The following is a T cell receptor (beta chain) sequence with its context. These data originate in a study of blood T cell repertoires in COVID-19. At the level of the study: In each case, the material was cDNA or gDNA derived from T cells, B-cell-depleted T cells, or PBMCs.

Trimming removed 3 bases at V and 1 base at J, with 9 bases between. CDR1 SGHAT and CDR2 FQNNGV come from the germline V gene. This CDR3 region has 14 residues. Per the original data handling: Amplification from reference gene primers served as the basis for estimated nucleated cell counts. The method was immunoSEQ multiplex PCR; TCRdb's version includes in-frame clones alone and lacks a portion of them. For V, J and clone size, that table is used; D and trimming come from the DNA. This repertoire shows fewer than 200,000 clones, roughly 85% found once; its top ten account for around 1%. This TCR derives from a middle-aged man with acute or convalescent COVID-19. The sample taken for sequencing was peripheral blood. V is TRBV11-2 and J is TRBJ2-5, with D perhaps TRBD1 (5 bases). CDR3 nucleotide sequence: TGTGCCAGCAGCTTCGACAGACTCCAAGAGACCCAGTACTTC. This sequence encodes CASSFDRLQETQYF.